The T cell receptor (beta chain) under discussion was sequenced for a study of T cell repertoires in cytomegalovirus infection. Study summary: Based on public TCR beta signatures, there were indications of CMV infection and of a matching HLA type.

V lost 4 bases and J 4 bases, leaving 26 bases between the germline ends. The CDR3 is made up of 18 amino acids. Germline V gene sequence: CDR1 SQVTM, CDR2 ANQGSEA. Study observations and caveats: The cumulative frequency of public TCR beta families distinguished individuals who carried CMV together with the relevant HLA. In two of eight donors, the top clonotype was HLA-C-restricted CMV-specific.

TCRdb reprocessed the reads via MiXCR and lists one record per CDR3 protein. The table has some 230,000 distinct CDR3 sequences, roughly 22% seen once. About this clonotype itself: The target antigen is unknown.

Source material: CD8+ T cells from PBMCs. This TCR was recovered from a human donor in good health (CMV status not recorded). Some clones in this sample may be carry-over from other donors' samples. The V and J genes are TRBV29-1 and TRBJ1-5; maybe TRBD1 (6 bases). The CDR3 here is CSVVGPWRDQGINQPQHF. The CDR3 coding sequence is TGCAGCGTTGTAGGGCCGTGGAGGGACCAGGGGATAAATCAGCCCCAGCATTTT.